This TCR beta chain was recorded in a study of OX40 agonist ivuxolimab in advanced cancers. The study in broad terms: Ivuxolimab, which targeted the costimulatory receptor OX40 (CD134), was an agonistic, fully human IgG2 monoclonal antibody. The paper covers the monotherapy dose-escalation part of the phase I ivuxolimab trial, which included N ≈ 54 patients. Among the roughly 54 dose-escalation patients, roughly 20 had hepatocellular carcinoma, approximately 15 melanoma, 9 renal cell carcinoma and 9 head and neck cancer. Patients were allowed to have had prior anti-PD-1, anti-PD-L1 or anti-CTLA-4 therapy, and approximately 37% of the dose-escalation patients had been treated with checkpoint inhibitors. Partial responses were achieved by three dose-escalation patients, of whom one had hepatocellular carcinoma and two had cutaneous melanoma. Peripheral TCRbeta sequencing was intended to test whether TCR sequence diversity was altered and clonal T-cell expansion was caused by ivuxolimab. Intravenous ivuxolimab was administered to patients every 2 weeks at six dose levels: 0.01, 0.1, 0.3, 1.5, 3 and 10 mg/kg. A male proportion of almost 85% and a mean age of approximately 62 years, ranging from 23 to 79, were recorded for the dose-escalation cohort.

Genomic DNA was isolated from the sorted cells so that the TCRbeta CDR3 region could be sequenced. The immunoSEQ Assay was used for sequencing of TCRbeta CDR3 regions. TCRdb took over this immuneACCESS table, retaining in-frame rearrangements with V and J assigned. Such tables are incomplete; in checked studies, under half of the missing clones stem from an unresolved V gene, and the remainder is unexplained. This sample has more than 35,000 clones in its table, and over 65% of those were observed once. Of the sample, 15% is held by the ten largest clones. Patients with a history of autoimmune disease or receiving systemic immunosuppression were excluded from the trial. Peripheral blood for TCR sequencing was drawn from every dose cohort at baseline, at cycle 4 day 1 and at cycle 7 day 1. Samples came from an open-label, multicenter, first-in-human phase I dose-escalation trial of ivuxolimab. The trial enrolled adults with locally advanced or metastatic head and neck squamous cell, hepatocellular, melanoma or renal cell carcinoma. Before TCR sequencing, CD4+ and CD8+ T cells were separately sorted from peripheral blood.

V loses 4 bases, J loses 8 bases, and the germline ends lie 25 bases apart. Including the terminal cysteine and phenylalanine, the CDR3 comprises 17 residues. The retained sequence is limited to the CDR3, 51 bases, with the frame set at the first base. For CDR1 and CDR2, the germline V gene (reference sequence) lists MNHEY and SMNVEV. Note on this clone: The clone's antigen remains unknown. No much larger clone is present one base from it, and per-base qualities are unavailable.

Beyond this particular receptor, the publication reports: The antigen specificity of the clonally expanded peripheral T cells was not determined. In the 0.1-3.0 mg/kg groups, partial responders were among the patients with the lowest normalized peripheral clonal expansion, particularly in CD8+ T cells. After ivuxolimab, more expanded clones were found on average in CD8+ T cells than in CD4+ T cells. Low levels of normalized T-cell clonal expansion were also seen in some patients who did not respond. At doses of 0.1 to 3.0 mg/kg, clonal expansion of both CD4+ and CD8+ T cells in blood was seen between baseline and week 6.

This clonotype originated in an adult with an advanced solid tumor such as melanoma, head and neck, liver or kidney cancer. The chain is made from TRBV27 and TRBJ2-3; no D gene can be assigned with confidence. Here the sequenced sample was CD4+ or CD8+ T cells sorted from blood, taken in a trial of the OX40 agonist ivuxolimab. This receptor carries the CDR3 CASSSPYYAARLGTQYF. DNA sequence: TGTGCCAGCAGTTCCCCCTATTACGCAGCCCGTCTTGGTACGCAGTATTTT.